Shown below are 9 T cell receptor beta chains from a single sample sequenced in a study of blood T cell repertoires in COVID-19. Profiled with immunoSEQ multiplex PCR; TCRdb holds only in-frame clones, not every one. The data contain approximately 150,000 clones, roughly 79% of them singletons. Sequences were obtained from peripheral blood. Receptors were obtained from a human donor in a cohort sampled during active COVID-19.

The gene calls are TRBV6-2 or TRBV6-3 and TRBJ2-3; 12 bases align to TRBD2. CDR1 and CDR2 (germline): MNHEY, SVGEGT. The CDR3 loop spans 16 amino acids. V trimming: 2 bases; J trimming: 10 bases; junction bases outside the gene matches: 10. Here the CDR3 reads CASSYTPSTSGSAQYF. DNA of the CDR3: TGTGCCAGCAGTTACACACCTTCGACTAGCGGGAGTGCGCAGTATTTT.

The CDR3 loop is CASTEAGGGTGELFF. The CDR3, as DNA: TGTGCCAGCACCGAGGCAGGGGGAGGTACCGGGGAGCTGTTTTTT. The V call is TRBV28, the J call TRBJ2-2, with a weak D call TRBD1 (7 bases). The ends were cut back, 7 bases at V and 5 bases at J, with 17 bases in the middle. Germline lookup yields CDR1 MDHEN and CDR2 SYDVKM. The CDR3 is made up of 15 amino acids.

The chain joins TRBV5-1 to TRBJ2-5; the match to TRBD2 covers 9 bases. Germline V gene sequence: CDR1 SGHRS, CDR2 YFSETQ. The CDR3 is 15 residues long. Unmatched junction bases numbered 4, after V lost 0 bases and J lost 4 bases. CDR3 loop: CASSLVSGSGETQYF. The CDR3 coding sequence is TGCGCCAGCAGCTTGGTTAGCGGGAGTGGAGAGACCCAGTACTTC.

The chain's CDR3 is CASSDDRVYGGYTF. In DNA, the CDR3 is TGTGCCAGCAGTGACGACAGGGTTTATGGTGGCTACACCTTC. The rearrangement links TRBV2 to TRBJ1-2; 7 nucleotides align to TRBD1. J lost 7 bases, V lost 3 bases, and 8 bases had no gene match. The germline V gene has CDR1 SNHLY and CDR2 FYNNEI. This CDR3 region has 14 residues.

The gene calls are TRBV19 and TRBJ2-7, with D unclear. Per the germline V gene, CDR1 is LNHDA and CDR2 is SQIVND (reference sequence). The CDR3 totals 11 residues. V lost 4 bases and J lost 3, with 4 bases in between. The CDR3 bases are TGTGCCAGTAGTACAATCTACGAGCAGTACTTC. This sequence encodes CASSTIYEQYF. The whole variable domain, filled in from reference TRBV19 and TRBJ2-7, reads DGGITQSPKYLFRKEGQNVTLSCEQNLNHDAMYWYRQDPGQGLRLIYYSQIVNDFQKGDIAEGYSVSREKKESFPLTVTSAQKNPTAFYLCASSTIYEQYFGPGTRLTVT.

CDR3 in DNA: TGCGCCAGCAGCCAAGGAGGGTCCTACAATGAGCAGTTCTTC. Amino acid sequence: CASSQGGSYNEQFF. The chain links TRBV4-3 to TRBJ2-1; possible D gene TRBD2, 5 bases. This CDR3 has 14 amino acids. In germline, CDR1 is LGHNA, CDR2 YSLEER. The germline V and J ends were trimmed by 1 base and 1 base, with 5 bases remaining between them.

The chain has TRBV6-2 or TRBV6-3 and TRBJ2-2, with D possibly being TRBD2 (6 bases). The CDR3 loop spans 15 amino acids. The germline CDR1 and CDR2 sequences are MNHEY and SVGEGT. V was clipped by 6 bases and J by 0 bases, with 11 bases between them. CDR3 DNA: TGTGCCAGCAGCAGACTAGGGACGAACACCGGGGAGCTGTTTTTT. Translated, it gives CASSRLGTNTGELFF.

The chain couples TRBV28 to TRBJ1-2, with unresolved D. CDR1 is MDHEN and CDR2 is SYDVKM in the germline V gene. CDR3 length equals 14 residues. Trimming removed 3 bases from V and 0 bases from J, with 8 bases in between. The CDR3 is CASSLGGSNYGYTF. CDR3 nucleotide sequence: TGTGCCAGCAGTTTGGGCGGGTCTAACTATGGCTACACCTTC.

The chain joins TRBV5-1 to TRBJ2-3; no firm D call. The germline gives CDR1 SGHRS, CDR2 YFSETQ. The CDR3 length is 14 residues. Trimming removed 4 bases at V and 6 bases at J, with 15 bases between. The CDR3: CASSPTGSLDTQYF. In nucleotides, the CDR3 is TGCGCCAGCAGCCCAACGGGTAGTTTGGATACGCAGTATTTT.